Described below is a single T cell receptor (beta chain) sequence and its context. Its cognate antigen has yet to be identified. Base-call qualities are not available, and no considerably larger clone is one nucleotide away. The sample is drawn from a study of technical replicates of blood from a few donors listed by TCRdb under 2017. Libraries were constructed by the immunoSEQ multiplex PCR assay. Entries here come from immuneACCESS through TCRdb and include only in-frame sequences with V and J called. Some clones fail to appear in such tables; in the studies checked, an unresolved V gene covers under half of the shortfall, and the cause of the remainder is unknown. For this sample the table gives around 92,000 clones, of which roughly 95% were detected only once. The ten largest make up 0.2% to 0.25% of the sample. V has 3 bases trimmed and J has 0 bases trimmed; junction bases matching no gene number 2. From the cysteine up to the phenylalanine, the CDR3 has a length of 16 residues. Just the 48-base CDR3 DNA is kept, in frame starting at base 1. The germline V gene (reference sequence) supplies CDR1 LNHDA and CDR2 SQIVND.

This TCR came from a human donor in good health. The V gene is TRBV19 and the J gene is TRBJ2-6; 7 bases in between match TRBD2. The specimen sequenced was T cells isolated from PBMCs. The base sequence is TGTGCCAGTAGTATCGGGGGGAGCTCTGGGGCCAACGTCCTGACTTTC. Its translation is CASSIGGSSGANVLTF.